This is a list of T cell receptor beta chains from one sample in a study of long-term antiretroviral therapy in people with HIV. The method was immunoSEQ multiplex PCR; TCRdb's version includes in-frame clones alone and lacks a portion of them. The sample contains fewer than 45,000 clones, around 94% of which appear only once. The starting material was unsorted PBMCs, obtained 4.1 years after starting antiretroviral therapy. These receptors were taken from a woman in her forties or fifties with HIV. Both conserved end residues are part of each CDR3. D genes are given only for firm matches. Not all rows give a size; the values are once, few, many and, for expanded clones, a class.

CDR3	DNA	J	D	V	size
CASSQENRGPYEQYF	TGTGCCAGCAGCCAAGAGAACAGGGGCCCCTACGAGCAGTACTTC	TRBJ2-7	TRBD1	TRBV4-2	NA
CASRQGRYGYTF	TGTGCCAGCAGACAGGGGCGGTATGGCTACACCTTC	TRBJ1-2	TRBD1	TRBV6-1	NA
CASSLRDQETQYF	TGCGCCAGCAGCTTAAGAGACCAAGAGACCCAGTACTTC	TRBJ2-5	NA	TRBV5-1	few
CASSPGDRDKGNTIYF	TGTGCCAGCAGCCCGGGGGACAGGGATAAAGGAAACACCATATATTTT	TRBJ1-3	TRBD1	TRBV11-2	NA
CASSQDRGNTIYF	TGTGCCAGCAGTCAGGACAGGGGGAACACCATATATTTT	TRBJ1-3	TRBD1	TRBV6-1	NA
CASSLEGVPGTGELFF	TGTGCCAGCAGCTTAGAGGGGGTCCCGGGGACCGGGGAGCTGTTTTTT	TRBJ2-2	NA	TRBV7-2	NA
CAWTFAGYSYNSPLHF	TGTGCCTGGACATTCGCGGGTTACTCCTATAATTCACCCCTCCACTTT	TRBJ1-6	NA	TRBV30	medium-sized
CASSLDTPPDTEAFF	TGTGCCAGCAGCTTAGATACCCCTCCGGACACTGAAGCTTTCTTT	TRBJ1-1	NA	TRBV11-3	NA
CASALGYEQYF	TGTGCCAGCGCGCTAGGGTACGAGCAGTACTTC	TRBJ2-7	NA	TRBV6-1	NA
CAWSPGNYEQYF	TGTGCCTGGAGTCCAGGGAACTACGAGCAGTACTTC	TRBJ2-7	NA	TRBV30	NA
CASSPNRNTGELFF	TGTGCCAGCAGCCCAAATCGGAACACCGGGGAGCTGTTTTTT	TRBJ2-2	NA	TRBV7-9	NA
CAWSRGQGVTEAFF	TGTGCCTGGAGCAGAGGACAGGGGGTCACTGAAGCTTTCTTT	TRBJ1-1	TRBD1	TRBV30	NA
CASSHRQGGNGAGELFF	TGTGCTAGCAGCCACCGACAGGGAGGGAATGGGGCCGGGGAGCTGTTTTTT	TRBJ2-2	NA	TRBV7-7	NA
CASSSYGGMNTEAFF	TGTGCCAGCAGCTCCTACGGGGGGATGAACACTGAAGCTTTCTTT	TRBJ1-1	NA	TRBV5-8	NA
CAISETLQPQHF	TGTGCCATCAGTGAGACGCTTCAGCCCCAGCATTTT	TRBJ1-5	NA	TRBV10-3	NA
CASSQDRGRDFNSPLHF	TGTGCCAGCAGCCAAGATCGTGGCAGGGACTTCAATTCACCCCTCCACTTT	TRBJ1-6	NA	TRBV14	NA
CASSHSTGKETQYF	TGTGCCAGCAGCCACTCAACAGGGAAAGAGACCCAGTACTTC	TRBJ2-5	NA	TRBV27	NA
CANSLGGAGGYTF	TGTGCCAACTCCCTGGGGGGTGCGGGAGGCTACACCTTC	TRBJ1-2	NA	TRBV6-6	NA
CASSFGTGETQYF	TGTGCCAGCAGCTTCGGGACCGGAGAGACCCAGTACTTC	TRBJ2-5	NA	TRBV7-9	NA
CASTPTGSRRYGYTF	TGTGCCAGTACCCCGACAGGGTCCCGACGATATGGCTACACCTTC	TRBJ1-2	TRBD1	TRBV19	NA
CASSLGLGKTEAFF	TGCGCCAGCAGCTTGGGACTGGGGAAGACTGAAGCTTTCTTT	TRBJ1-1	NA	TRBV5-1	NA
CASSEGAYNQPQHF	TGTGCCAGCAGTGAGGGGGCCTACAATCAGCCCCAGCATTTT	TRBJ1-5	NA	TRBV2	NA
CASSLGATSGVSNTQYF	TGTGCCAGCAGCCTAGGGGCGACTAGCGGGGTATCAAATACGCAGTATTTT	TRBJ2-3	TRBD2	TRBV11-2	NA
CSGRSGTSNEKLFF	TGCAGCGGCAGATCCGGGACTTCTAATGAAAAACTGTTTTTT	TRBJ1-4	NA	TRBV29-1	NA
CASSPPRGISSYEQYF	TGTGCCAGCAGTCCCCCGAGGGGGATAAGCTCCTACGAGCAGTACTTC	TRBJ2-7	NA	TRBV28	once
CASSLKGGMYGYTF	TGTGCCAGCAGCTTGAAAGGGGGCATGTATGGCTACACCTTC	TRBJ1-2	TRBD1	TRBV5-4	once
CASSFGGGHNSPLHF	TGTGCCAGCAGCTTTGGGGGGGGCCATAATTCACCCCTCCACTTT	TRBJ1-6	NA	TRBV7-2	NA
CASSSGQDGQPQHF	TGTGCCAGCAGCTCCGGACAGGATGGTCAGCCCCAGCATTTT	TRBJ1-5	TRBD1	TRBV5-4	once
CASSSGSPNTEAFF	TGCGCCAGCAGCTCGGGGTCACCGAACACTGAAGCTTTCTTT	TRBJ1-1	NA	TRBV5-1	NA
CASSVGGSAEFF	TGTGCCAGCAGCGTAGGGGGGTCGGCCGAGTTCTTC	TRBJ2-1	NA	TRBV9	NA
CASSSNRVWAFF	TGTGCCAGCAGCAGCAACAGGGTGTGGGCTTTCTTT	TRBJ1-1	NA	TRBV2	NA
CASSIQRDQPQHF	TGTGCCAGTAGTATACAACGGGATCAGCCCCAGCATTTT	TRBJ1-5	NA	TRBV19	NA
CASSLAGPGMADTQYF	TGTGCCAGCAGCTTAGCAGGACCCGGAATGGCAGATACGCAGTATTTT	TRBJ2-3	NA	TRBV7-8	once
CASSPDWDSSSTDTQYF	TGCGCCAGCAGCCCTGACTGGGACTCATCGAGCACAGATACGCAGTATTTT	TRBJ2-3	NA	TRBV4-3	few
CASSQVASRGGELFF	TGTGCCAGCAGCCAAGTCGCGTCGCGGGGCGGGGAGCTGTTTTTT	TRBJ2-2	NA	TRBV14	NA
CASSRTGGNQPQHF	TGTGCCAGCAGTCGGACAGGAGGCAATCAGCCCCAGCATTTT	TRBJ1-5	TRBD1	TRBV27	NA
CASSPRTVGTEAFF	TGTGCCAGCAGCCCCCGGACAGTCGGAACTGAAGCTTTCTTT	TRBJ1-1	NA	TRBV7-9	NA
CASSRDLPGQSTNEKLFF	TGCGCCAGCAGCCGAGACCTGCCGGGACAATCAACTAATGAAAAGCTGTTTTTT	TRBJ1-4	NA	TRBV5-1	NA
CASIQTSGGPNSYNEQFF	TGTGCCAGCATTCAGACTAGCGGGGGGCCGAACTCCTACAATGAGCAGTTCTTC	TRBJ2-1	TRBD2	TRBV2	NA
CASSEPTIFGEKLFF	TGTGCCAGCAGTGAACCTACTATCTTTGGTGAAAAACTGTTTTTT	TRBJ1-4	NA	TRBV6-1	NA
CASSPRDNTRGGYTF	TGTGCCAGCTCACCACGGGATAATACCCGGGGCGGCTACACCTTC	TRBJ1-2	NA	TRBV18	NA
CASSLARWLNTEAFF	TGTGCCAGCAGCTTAGCTCGATGGTTGAACACTGAAGCTTTCTTT	TRBJ1-1	NA	TRBV7-2	NA
CASSLVSDSQHSNQPQHF	TGTGCCAGCAGCTTGGTCTCGGACAGCCAGCATAGCAATCAGCCCCAGCATTTT	TRBJ1-5	NA	TRBV11-2	NA
CASSLGSYEQYF	TGTGCCAGCAGCCTTGGGTCCTACGAGCAGTACTTC	TRBJ2-7	NA	TRBV7-9	once
CASSQRDRPYEQYF	TGTGCCAGCAGCCAACGGGACAGGCCCTACGAGCAGTACTTC	TRBJ2-7	TRBD1	TRBV11-2	NA
CASSFGGETQYF	TGTGCCAGCAGTTTTGGAGGAGAGACCCAGTACTTC	TRBJ2-5	NA	TRBV27	NA
CASSVGLAGAQETQYF	TGTGCCAGCAGCGTAGGACTTGCGGGGGCCCAAGAGACCCAGTACTTC	TRBJ2-5	NA	TRBV9	NA
CASSLESREHEKLFF	TGCGCCAGCAGCTTGGAATCGAGGGAGCACGAAAAACTGTTTTTT	TRBJ1-4	NA	TRBV5-1	NA
CASSPRTAIYGYTF	TGTGCCAGCAGCCCCCGGACGGCCATTTATGGCTACACCTTC	TRBJ1-2	NA	TRBV5-8	NA
CASSLGTGGETQYF	TGTGCCAGCAGCTTAGGTACCGGGGGGGAGACCCAGTACTTC	TRBJ2-5	TRBD2	TRBV11-3	NA
CAWSVGGGGYTF	TGTGCCTGGAGTGTAGGGGGAGGTGGCTACACCTTC	TRBJ1-2	NA	TRBV30	NA
CASSQDRAGGPSDTQYF	TGCGCCAGCAGCCAAGACCGAGCGGGGGGGCCCTCAGATACGCAGTATTTT	TRBJ2-3	TRBD2	TRBV4-1	NA
CASSLTGEHEQYF	TGTGCCAGCAGCTTGACAGGGGAGCACGAGCAGTACTTC	TRBJ2-7	TRBD1	TRBV5-4	NA
CASSYDLSGNTIYF	TGTGCCAGCAGTTACGACCTCTCTGGAAACACCATATATTTT	TRBJ1-3	NA	TRBV6-6	NA
CASRISGGNYGYTF	TGTGCCAGCAGGATATCAGGGGGTAACTATGGCTACACCTTC	TRBJ1-2	TRBD1	TRBV6-5	NA